This is a list of T cell receptor beta chains from one sample in a study of regulatory T cells in long-lasting Graves disease. TCRdb fed the multiplex PCR reads into MiXCR, producing one record per CDR3 protein. The repertoire holds more than 450,000 distinct CDR3 sequences, around 11% seen once, with almost 9% in the top ten. In addition, the sample was reused for a study of T cells in Graves' hyperthyroidism and ophthalmopathy.

Specimen: peripheral blood mononuclear cells (PBMCs), collected at new diagnosis, from a patient treated with antithyroid drugs. Every receptor here comes from a woman aged 25 to 39 with Graves disease. Both conserved end residues are part of each CDR3. The D gene is left open where the match is weak. Size is omitted from some rows. Given values are once, few, many or a class for expanded clones.

v_gene,d_gene,abundance,j_gene,CDR3nt,CDR3aa
TRBV9,NA,NA,TRBJ2-2,TGTGCCAGCAGCGTTTCGCCAAACACCGGGGAGCTGTTTTTT,CASSVSPNTGELFF
TRBV7-2,NA,many,TRBJ2-7,TGTGCCAGCAGCGCGCGGGTAGACTCCTACGAGCAGTACTTC,CASSARVDSYEQYF
TRBV6-1,NA,few,TRBJ1-5,TGTGCCAGCAGTGAACCAGTGGCCAGGCAAGGCAATCAGCCCCAGCATTTT,CASSEPVARQGNQPQHF
TRBV11-1,NA,many,TRBJ2-7,TGTGCCAGCAGCTTAGCCTCGCCTGCCTACGAGCAGTACTTC,CASSLASPAYEQYF
TRBV3-1,TRBD2,NA,TRBJ2-1,TGTGCCAGCAGCCAAGAACAGCTAGCGGGAGACGAGCAGTTCTTC,CASSQEQLAGDEQFF
TRBV20-1,NA,few,TRBJ1-6,TGCAGTGCTAGAGATACACTTAATTCACCCCTCCACTTT,CSARDTLNSPLHF
TRBV4-1,NA,few,TRBJ1-2,TGCGCCAGCAGCCAAGTTTCGACAGTTAACTATGGCTACACCTTC,CASSQVSTVNYGYTF
TRBV29-1,TRBD1,many,TRBJ2-5,TGCAGCGGGGACAGGGAAGAGACCCAGTACTTC,CSGDREETQYF
TRBV29-1,NA,NA,TRBJ2-2,TGCAGCGCCGCCGGGAGAGCGGCCGGGGAGCTGTTTTTT,CSAAGRAAGELFF
TRBV29-1,NA,many,TRBJ1-6,TGCAGCGTTGCCCTAGGCACCCCTAATTCACCCCTCCACTTT,CSVALGTPNSPLHF
TRBV11-3,TRBD2,NA,TRBJ2-7,TGTGCCAGCTCACCCCTTCCGACTAGCGGCTCCTACGAGCAGTACTTC,CASSPLPTSGSYEQYF
TRBV18,NA,NA,TRBJ1-1,TGTGCCAGCTCACCAGCCCACTCCCGAAGATCAGTAGACACTGAAGCTTTCTTT,CASSPAHSRRSVDTEAFF
TRBV7-8,NA,many,TRBJ2-7,TGTGCCAGCAGCTTAGCGCGGGTAGGAATAGGCTACGAGCAGTACTTC,CASSLARVGIGYEQYF
TRBV18,TRBD1,NA,TRBJ2-2,TGTGCCAGCTCACCCCGACAGGGTTCGGGCACCGGGGAGCTGTTTTTT,CASSPRQGSGTGELFF
TRBV30,TRBD1,NA,TRBJ2-5,TGTGCCTGGACCACCCCAGGGGGCGAGACCCAGTACTTC,CAWTTPGGETQYF
TRBV7-9,TRBD1,NA,TRBJ1-1,TGTGCCAGCAGCTTAGCCCCACTCGCAGGGGGCATGAACACTGAAGCTTTCTTT,CASSLAPLAGGMNTEAFF
TRBV28,NA,many,TRBJ1-2,TGTGCCAGCAGCCCCTTCCGGTACTATGGCTACACCTTC,CASSPFRYYGYTF
TRBV20-1,NA,many,TRBJ1-4,TGCAGTGCCCCGACCCTAGGTCGGGAAAAACTGTTTTTT,CSAPTLGREKLFF
TRBV7-9,NA,many,TRBJ1-2,TGTGCCAGCAGCGCTACGGCCATGTACGGCTACACCTTC,CASSATAMYGYTF
TRBV18,TRBD2,NA,TRBJ2-2,TGTGCCAGCTCACCCGCTAGCGGGACGAACACCGGGGAGCTGTTTTTT,CASSPASGTNTGELFF
TRBV28,NA,many,TRBJ2-5,TGTGCCAGCAGTTTATTCTTATGGTACAGGGATGAAGAGACCCAGTACTTC,CASSLFLWYRDEETQYF
TRBV7-2,NA,many,TRBJ2-2,TGTGCCAGCAGCATACTAGCTTCAGGCGGGGAGCTGTTTTTT,CASSILASGGELFF
TRBV28,NA,NA,TRBJ2-7,TGTGCCAGCAGTTTCCGAATCGGGAGAGGAGTCTACGAGCAGTACTTC,CASSFRIGRGVYEQYF
TRBV27,NA,few,TRBJ1-5,TGTGCCAGCAGTTTCCTCGGGGAACAGCCCCAGCATTTT,CASSFLGEQPQHF
TRBV19,NA,few,TRBJ1-5,TGTGCCTGCCGGAATGGCAATCAGCCCCAGCATTTT,CACRNGNQPQHF
TRBV19,NA,few,TRBJ2-1,TGTGCCAGTAGTTACGACTGGAGCTCCTACAATGAGCAGTTCTTC,CASSYDWSSYNEQFF
TRBV6-2/TRBV6-3,TRBD2,few,TRBJ2-3,TGTGCCAGCAGTTACTCGGGCGGGAGGAGCACAGATACGCAGTATTTT,CASSYSGGRSTDTQYF